These 16 T cell receptor beta chains came from one sample sequenced in a study of blood T cell repertoires in COVID-19. Assay: immunoSEQ multiplex PCR; the TCRdb copy retains only in-frame clones and omits some. Among 300,000 to 350,000 clones listed, roughly 87% were seen once. What was sequenced was peripheral blood. Every receptor here comes from a man aged 18 to 35 with active or convalescent COVID-19.

The chain carries TRBV5-8 and TRBJ2-2, with TRBD2 identical over 13 bases. Per the germline V gene, CDR1 is SGHTS and CDR2 is YDEGEE. The CDR3 has 17 amino acids. Losses at the gene ends were 4 bases for V and 5 bases for J; bases not matched to a gene: 8. Here the CDR3 reads CASSRGLAGDLTGELFF. The CDR3 DNA sequence: TGTGCCAGCAGCAGAGGACTAGCGGGAGATCTTACCGGGGAGCTGTTTTTT.

This clone was observed a handful of times. The chain uses TRBV24-1 and TRBJ2-7; unclear D gene. CDR3 size: 15 residues. CDR1 is KGHDR, CDR2 SFDVKD, per germline. Deletions cut 3 bases from V and 1 base from J, with 12 bases between. The CDR3 sequence: CATSDEYPPSYEQYF. As DNA, the CDR3 is TGTGCCACCAGTGATGAGTACCCACCATCCTACGAGCAGTACTTC.

This clone was seen just once. The chain is built from TRBV13 and TRBJ2-3, with 9 bases aligning to TRBD1. CDR3 length: 15 amino acids. Germline-derived CDR1 and CDR2 are PRHDT and FYEKMQ (reference sequence). The J segment lost 2 bases and the V segment lost 5 bases, leaving 5 bases of the junction unmatched. The CDR3 DNA reads TGTGCCAGCAGCACCCGGGACAGGGCCACAGATACGCAGTATTTT. Amino acid sequence: CASSTRDRATDTQYF. The complete variable domain, with remaining parts taken from reference TRBV13 and TRBJ2-3, reads AAGVIQSPRHLIKEKRETATLKCYPIPRHDTVYWYQQGPGQDPQFLISFYEKMQSDKGSIPDRFSAQQFSDYHSELNMSSLELGDSALYFCASSTRDRATDTQYFGPGTRLTVL.

The J gene is TRBJ2-5, the V gene TRBV28; D might be TRBD1 (5 bases). Germline-derived CDR1 and CDR2 are MDHEN and SYDVKM. There are 13 residues in the CDR3. Trimming cost V 8 bases and J 2 bases, with 12 bases left between them. Here the CDR3 reads CASSDRNQETQYF. The CDR3 region has the DNA TGTGCCAGCTCAGACAGAAATCAAGAGACCCAGTACTTC.

The chain combines TRBV23-1 with TRBJ2-1; tentative D call: TRBD2 (6 bases). TRBV23-1 is filed as an ORF, its function uncertain. The CDR3 is 15 residues long. V was cut by 7 bases and J by 5 bases, with 18 bases left in between. The CDR3 reads CASTAGTWSDNEQFF. The DNA for the CDR3 is TGCGCCAGCACTGCTGGGACTTGGAGCGACAATGAGCAGTTCTTC.

This chain joins TRBV2 and TRBJ2-7; TRBD2 is a possible D gene (5 bases). The germline CDR1 and CDR2 sequences are SNHLY and FYNNEI. Trimming removed 10 bases at V and 3 bases at J, with 22 bases between. The CDR3 is 15 amino acids. DNA of the CDR3: TGTGCCACCGCGGATCGACGGTCCGGAGGCTACGAGCAGTACTTC. Its translation is CATADRRSGGYEQYF.

The genes are TRBV20-1 and TRBJ2-7; 8 bases line up with TRBD1. The junction had 7 bases not matched to a gene; V was cut back by 3 bases and J by 3 bases. This CDR3 is 14 amino acids long. CDR1 DFQATT and CDR2 SNEGSKA come from the germline V gene (reference sequence). CDR3 loop: CSASGGQAFYEQYF. CDR3 DNA: TGCAGTGCTAGTGGGGGACAGGCTTTCTACGAGCAGTACTTC.

This rearrangement joins TRBV29-1 to TRBJ1-2, with TRBD1 matching 10 bases. V dropped 4 bases and J dropped 7; count of bases not matched to a gene: 3. This CDR3 has 12 amino acids. Germline values: CDR1 SQVTM, CDR2 ANQGSEA. The CDR3 sequence: CSVGQGASGYTF. The DNA of the CDR3 is TGCAGCGTTGGACAGGGGGCGAGTGGCTACACCTTC.

V usage is TRBV5-1 and J usage is TRBJ2-2; 9 positions match TRBD2. Germline loops: CDR1 SGHRS, CDR2 YFSETQ. Trimming at V came to 4 bases and at J to 2 bases, leaving 18 bases not matched to a gene. This CDR3 has 20 amino acids. The CDR3 DNA reads TGCGCCAGCAGCGCCCCTTCGTCGCGGGGGGGCGGAGGTAACACCGGGGAGCTGTTTTTT. Amino acid sequence: CASSAPSSRGGGGNTGELFF.

The chain is built from TRBV10-1 and TRBJ2-1, with 7 positions matching TRBD1. CDR3 length: 16 amino acids. Germline trimming cut 2 bases from V and 0 bases from J; bases unmatched to any gene: 4. CDR1 and CDR2 (germline): WNHNN, SYGVQD (reference sequence). The DNA for the CDR3 is TGCGCCAGCAGTGAGGTGGCAGGGGGCTCCTACAATGAGCAGTTCTTC. The encoded protein is CASSEVAGGSYNEQFF.

The chain carries TRBV28 and TRBJ1-1; D call uncertain. Germline V gives CDR1 MDHEN, CDR2 SYDVKM. This CDR3 is built from 18 residues. Trimming removed 3 bases at V and 0 bases at J, with 20 bases between. As DNA, the CDR3 is TGTGCCAGCAGTTTTGTTTCCGGGAGGTCCCGTATGAACACTGAAGCTTTCTTT. Its protein is CASSFVSGRSRMNTEAFF.

V and J are TRBV5-1 and TRBJ1-1; D not certain. Trimming left V 4 bases short and J 2 bases short, with 9 bases between. The germline V gene has CDR1 SGHRS and CDR2 YFSETQ. CDR3 length equals 13 residues. The CDR3 is CASSLGSNTEAFF. CDR3 nucleotide sequence: TGCGCCAGCAGCCTAGGAAGTAACACTGAAGCTTTCTTT.

This rearrangement joins TRBV5-6 to TRBJ2-7, with 8 bases that match TRBD1. The germline CDR1 and CDR2 sequences are SGHDT and YYEEEE. The CDR3 contains 16 residues. The J segment lost 6 bases and the V segment lost 4 bases, leaving 15 bases of the junction unmatched. CDR3 in amino acids: CASSPGDLDRGGEQYF. CDR3 in DNA: TGTGCCAGCAGCCCGGGAGACCTTGACAGGGGAGGCGAGCAGTACTTC.

The chain is built from TRBV18 and TRBJ1-4; 8 bases are a match to TRBD1. J lost 7 bases, V lost 3 bases, and 4 bases had no gene match. CDR3 length: 14 amino acids. Germline loops: CDR1 KGHSH, CDR2 LQKENI. The CDR3 is CASSPDRVGEKLFF. CDR3 DNA sequence: TGTGCCAGCTCACCGGACAGGGTCGGTGAAAAACTGTTTTTT.

The CDR3 sequence: CASSSPSSTDTQYF. The CDR3 region has the DNA TGTGCCAGCAGCTCCCCTTCTAGCACAGATACGCAGTATTTT. The V call is TRBV28, the J call TRBJ2-3; unclear D gene. The CDR3 is made up of 14 amino acids. V lost 6 bases and J lost 0, with 10 bases in between. Germline values: CDR1 MDHEN, CDR2 SYDVKM. Based on the CDR3 plus reference TRBV28 and TRBJ2-3, the full variable domain is DVKVTQSSRYLVKRTGEKVFLECVQDMDHENMFWYRQDPGLGLRLIYFSYDVKMKEKGDIPEGYSVSREKKERFSLILESASTNQTSMYLCASSSPSSTDTQYFGPGTRLTVL.

The rearrangement joins TRBV5-4 to TRBJ1-1, with TRBD1 matching over 10 bases. J gave up 8 bases and V 4 bases, and 5 bases lay outside the gene matches. The CDR3 extends over 13 amino acids. Per the germline V gene, CDR1 is SGHNT and CDR2 is YYREEE (reference sequence). The CDR3 protein is CASSGGTGVEAFF. In nucleotides, the CDR3 is TGTGCCAGCAGCGGGGGGACAGGGGTAGAAGCTTTCTTT.